This entry is about one T cell receptor beta chain. No antigen is known for it. The study ran its PCR with 60 Vbeta and 13 Jbeta primers. The data were produced by immunoSEQ multiplex PCR, yet TCRdb's version contains in-frame clones alone and is incomplete. Of 160,000 or so clones listed, just over 75% are singletons. These data come from a study of cytomegalovirus exposure and HLA in healthy donors. Whole-study findings and limits: Excluded were some V segments that proved indistinguishable, including TRBV6-2 and TRBV6-3. CMV serostatus was the only immune exposure information that was available. Analysis performed later found about 17,000 TCR beta sequences associated with HLA alleles at 0.05 false discovery rate.

This CDR3 has 13 amino acids. From germline, CDR1 is SGHRS and CDR2 YFSETQ. V was cut by 7 bases and J by 2 bases, with 11 bases left in between. The sequenced sample consisted of PBMCs. The origin of this receptor is a middle-aged woman in good health and CMV-seronegative. This rearrangement joins TRBV5-1 to TRBJ2-3, with D perhaps matching TRBD1 (5 bases). CDR3 DNA sequence: TGCGCCAGCGGATCCAGGGTCACAGATACGCAGTATTTT. Amino acids: CASGSRVTDTQYF.